The entry that follows covers one T cell receptor (beta chain) sequence. Its antigen is undetermined. The data belong to a study of regulatory dendritic cells for organ transplantation. Study details: On day 6, the dendritic cells were exposed to LPS. Points from the study as a whole: Memory CD8+ T cells were the most oligoclonal; naive cells were highly diverse. Considerable individual heterogeneity was seen in alloreactive memory CD8+ T cells.

Profiled with immunoSEQ multiplex PCR; TCRdb holds only in-frame clones, not every one. The sample lists about 12,000 clones; about 80% were seen once. The CDR3 loop spans 16 amino acids. CDR1 and CDR2 (germline): SEHNR, FQNEAQ (reference sequence). V was cut by 3 bases and J by 4 bases, with 18 bases left in between. Allogeneic regulatory or mature dendritic cells were co-cultured for 5 days with CFSE-labeled sorted T cells at 1:10. The material sequenced was naive CD4+ T cells from blood cultured with regulatory dendritic cells. The subset: CD45RA+ naive T cells. The TCR sequence derives from a human donor in good health. The chain carries TRBV7-9 and TRBJ1-2; possibly TRBD1 for D (6 bases). The CDR3 region is CASSLDSQSSSYGYTF. The DNA for the CDR3 is TGTGCCAGCAGCTTGGACAGTCAATCTTCAAGCTATGGCTACACCTTC.